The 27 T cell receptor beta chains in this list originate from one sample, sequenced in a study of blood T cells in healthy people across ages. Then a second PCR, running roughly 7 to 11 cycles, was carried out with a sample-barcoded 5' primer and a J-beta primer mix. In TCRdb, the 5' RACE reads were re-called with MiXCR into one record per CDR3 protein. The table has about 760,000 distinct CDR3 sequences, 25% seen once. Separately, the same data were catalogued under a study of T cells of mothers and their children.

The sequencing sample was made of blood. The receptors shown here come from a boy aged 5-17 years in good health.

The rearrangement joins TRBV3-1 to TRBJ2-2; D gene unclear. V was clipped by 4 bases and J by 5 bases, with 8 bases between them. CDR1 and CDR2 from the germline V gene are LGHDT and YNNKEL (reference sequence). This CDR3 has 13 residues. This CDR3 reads CASSRDQTGELFF. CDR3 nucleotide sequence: TGTGCCAGCAGCCGAGACCAGACCGGGGAGCTGTTTTTT.

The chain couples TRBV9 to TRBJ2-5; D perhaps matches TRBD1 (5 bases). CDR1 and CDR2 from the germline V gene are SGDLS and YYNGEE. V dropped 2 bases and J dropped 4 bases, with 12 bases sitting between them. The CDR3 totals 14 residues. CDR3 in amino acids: CASSVGSQGETQYF. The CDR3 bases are TGTGCCAGCAGCGTGGGAAGTCAGGGAGAGACCCAGTACTTC.

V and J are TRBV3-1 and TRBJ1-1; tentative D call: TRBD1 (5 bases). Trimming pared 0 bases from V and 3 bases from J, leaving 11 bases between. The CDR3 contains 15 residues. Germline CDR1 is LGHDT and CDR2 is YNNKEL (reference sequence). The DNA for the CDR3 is TGTGCCAGCAGCCAAGATAACGTGGGGGACACTGAAGCTTTCTTT. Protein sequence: CASSQDNVGDTEAFF.

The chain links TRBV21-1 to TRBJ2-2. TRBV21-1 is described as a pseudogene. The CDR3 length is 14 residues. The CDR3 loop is CASSSLMDTGELFF. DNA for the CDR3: TGTGCCAGCAGTTCTCTGATGGACACCGGGGAGCTGTTTTTT.

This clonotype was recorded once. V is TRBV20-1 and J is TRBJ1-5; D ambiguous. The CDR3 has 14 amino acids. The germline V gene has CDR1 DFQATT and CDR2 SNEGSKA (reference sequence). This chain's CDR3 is CSAKGGNSNQPQHF. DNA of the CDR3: TGCAGCGCAAAAGGAGGTAATAGCAATCAGCCCCAGCATTTT.

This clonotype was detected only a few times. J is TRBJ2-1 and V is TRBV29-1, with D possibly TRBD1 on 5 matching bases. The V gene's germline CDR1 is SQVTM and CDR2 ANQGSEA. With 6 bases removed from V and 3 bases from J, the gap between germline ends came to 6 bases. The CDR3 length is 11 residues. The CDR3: CSVDNYNEQFF. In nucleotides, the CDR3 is TGCAGCGTGGACAACTACAATGAGCAGTTCTTC.

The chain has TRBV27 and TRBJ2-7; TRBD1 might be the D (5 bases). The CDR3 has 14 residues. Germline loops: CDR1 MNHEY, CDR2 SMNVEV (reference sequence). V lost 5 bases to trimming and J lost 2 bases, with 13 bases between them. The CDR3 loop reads CASSAYRFTYEQYF. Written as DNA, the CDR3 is TGTGCCAGCAGTGCGTACAGGTTTACCTACGAGCAGTACTTC.

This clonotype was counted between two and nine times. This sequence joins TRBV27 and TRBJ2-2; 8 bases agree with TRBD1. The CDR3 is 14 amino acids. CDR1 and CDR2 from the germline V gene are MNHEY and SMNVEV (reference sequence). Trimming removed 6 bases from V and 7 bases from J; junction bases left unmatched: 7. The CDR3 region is CASRMDRANGELFF. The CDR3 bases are TGTGCCAGCAGGATGGACAGGGCTAACGGGGAGCTGTTTTTT.

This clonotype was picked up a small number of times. CDR3 loop: CASGGVPNEQFF. For the CDR3, the DNA is TGTGCCAGTGGAGGGGTCCCCAATGAGCAGTTCTTC. V is TRBV5-6 and J is TRBJ2-1; D is perhaps TRBD2 (6 bases). Germline V CDR1 and CDR2: SGHDT, YYEEEE. The ends were cut back, 8 bases at V and 6 bases at J, with 12 bases in the middle. The CDR3 loop spans 12 amino acids.

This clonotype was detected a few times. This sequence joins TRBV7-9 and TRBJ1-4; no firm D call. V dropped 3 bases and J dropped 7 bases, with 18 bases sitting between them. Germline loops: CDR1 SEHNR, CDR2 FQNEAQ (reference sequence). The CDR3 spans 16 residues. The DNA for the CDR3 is TGTGCCAGCAGCTTCCCGGTGGGTGAGGAGGGTGAAAAACTGTTTTTT. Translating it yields CASSFPVGEEGEKLFF.

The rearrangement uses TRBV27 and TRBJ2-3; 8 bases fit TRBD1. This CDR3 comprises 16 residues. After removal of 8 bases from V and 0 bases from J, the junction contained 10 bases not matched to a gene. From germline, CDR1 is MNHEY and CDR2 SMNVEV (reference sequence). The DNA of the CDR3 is TGTGCCAGCCGCCAGACAGGGGTTACAAGCACAGATACGCAGTATTTT. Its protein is CASRQTGVTSTDTQYF.

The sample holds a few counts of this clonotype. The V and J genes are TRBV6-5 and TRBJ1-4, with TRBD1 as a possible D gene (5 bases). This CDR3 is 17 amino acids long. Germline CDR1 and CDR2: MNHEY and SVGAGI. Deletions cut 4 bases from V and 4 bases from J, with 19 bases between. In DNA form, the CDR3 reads TGTGCCAGCAGTTCCCTCGACAGTTACCTATTTAATGAAAAACTGTTTTTT. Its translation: CASSSLDSYLFNEKLFF.

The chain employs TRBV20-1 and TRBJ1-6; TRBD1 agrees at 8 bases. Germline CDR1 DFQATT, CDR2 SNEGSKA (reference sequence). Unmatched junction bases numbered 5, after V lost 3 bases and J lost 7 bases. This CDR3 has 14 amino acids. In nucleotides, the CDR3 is TGCAGTGCTAGGGGGGGACAGGAAAATTCACCCCTCCACTTT. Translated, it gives CSARGGQENSPLHF.

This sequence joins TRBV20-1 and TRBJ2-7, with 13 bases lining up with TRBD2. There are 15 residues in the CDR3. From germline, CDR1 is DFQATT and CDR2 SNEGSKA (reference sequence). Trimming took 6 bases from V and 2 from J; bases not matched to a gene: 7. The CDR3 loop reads CSAHLLAGGPYEQYF. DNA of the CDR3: TGCAGTGCGCACTTACTAGCGGGAGGGCCCTACGAGCAGTACTTC.

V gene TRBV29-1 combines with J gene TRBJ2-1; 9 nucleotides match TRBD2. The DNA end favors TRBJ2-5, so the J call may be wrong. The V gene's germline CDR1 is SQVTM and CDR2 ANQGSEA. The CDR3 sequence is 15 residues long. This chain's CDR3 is CSAVVGGRAGETQYF. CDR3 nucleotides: TGCAGTGCAGTCGTGGGCGGGAGGGCCGGTGAGACCCAGTACTTC.

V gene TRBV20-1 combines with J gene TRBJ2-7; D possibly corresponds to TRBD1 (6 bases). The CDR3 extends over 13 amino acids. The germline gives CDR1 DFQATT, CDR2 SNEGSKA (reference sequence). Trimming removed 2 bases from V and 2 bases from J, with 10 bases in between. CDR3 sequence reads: CSARWAGAYEQYF. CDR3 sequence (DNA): TGCAGTGCTAGATGGGCAGGGGCCTACGAGCAGTACTTC.

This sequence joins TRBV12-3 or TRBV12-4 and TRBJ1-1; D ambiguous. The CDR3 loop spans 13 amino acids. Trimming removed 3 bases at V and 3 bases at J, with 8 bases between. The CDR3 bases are TGTGCCAGCAGTTTCCCCGGGTACACTGAAGCTTTCTTT. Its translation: CASSFPGYTEAFF.

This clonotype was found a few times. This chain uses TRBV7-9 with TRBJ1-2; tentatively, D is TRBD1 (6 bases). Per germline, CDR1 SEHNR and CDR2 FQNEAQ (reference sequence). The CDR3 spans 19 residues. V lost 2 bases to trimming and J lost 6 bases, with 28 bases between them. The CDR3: CASSLLESDPTRGENGYTF. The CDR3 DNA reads TGTGCCAGCAGCTTACTTGAATCTGATCCCACGAGGGGGGAAAATGGCTACACCTTC. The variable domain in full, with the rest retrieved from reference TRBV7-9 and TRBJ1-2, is DTGVSQNPRHKITKRGQNVTFRCDPISEHNRLYWYRQTLGQGPEFLTYFQNEAQLEKSRLLSDRFSAERPKGSFSTLEIQRTEQGDSAMYLCASSLLESDPTRGENGYTFGSGTRLTVV.

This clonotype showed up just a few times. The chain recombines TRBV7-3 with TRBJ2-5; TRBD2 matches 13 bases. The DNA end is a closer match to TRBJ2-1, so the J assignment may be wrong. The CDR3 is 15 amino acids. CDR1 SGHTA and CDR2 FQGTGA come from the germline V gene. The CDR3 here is CASSAGTSGNNEQFF. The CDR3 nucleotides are TGTGCCAGCAGCGCCGGGACTAGCGGGAACAATGAGCAGTTCTTC.

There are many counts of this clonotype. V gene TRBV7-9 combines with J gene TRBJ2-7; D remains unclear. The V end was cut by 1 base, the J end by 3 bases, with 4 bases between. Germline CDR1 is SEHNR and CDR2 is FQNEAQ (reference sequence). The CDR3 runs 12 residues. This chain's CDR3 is CASSLVLYEQYF. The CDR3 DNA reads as TGTGCCAGCAGCTTAGTCCTCTACGAGCAGTACTTC. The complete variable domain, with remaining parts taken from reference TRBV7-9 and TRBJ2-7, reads DTGVSQNPRHKITKRGQNVTFRCDPISEHNRLYWYRQTLGQGPEFLTYFQNEAQLEKSRLLSDRFSAERPKGSFSTLEIQRTEQGDSAMYLCASSLVLYEQYFGPGTRLTVT.

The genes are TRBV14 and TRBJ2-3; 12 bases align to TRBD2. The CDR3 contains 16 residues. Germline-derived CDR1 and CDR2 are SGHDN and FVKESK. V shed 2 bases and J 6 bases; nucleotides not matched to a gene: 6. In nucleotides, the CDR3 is TGTGCCAGCAGCCAACTAGCGGGGGGGCCGTTGGATACGCAGTATTTT. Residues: CASSQLAGGPLDTQYF.

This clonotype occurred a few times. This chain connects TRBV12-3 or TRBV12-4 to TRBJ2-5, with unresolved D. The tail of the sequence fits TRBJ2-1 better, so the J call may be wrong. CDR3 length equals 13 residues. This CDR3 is CASSFRPDGEQFF. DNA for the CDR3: TGTGCCAGCAGTTTTCGGCCCGACGGTGAGCAGTTCTTC.

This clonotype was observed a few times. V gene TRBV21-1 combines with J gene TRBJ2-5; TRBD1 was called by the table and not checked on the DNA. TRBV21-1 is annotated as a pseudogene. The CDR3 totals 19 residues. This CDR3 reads CASSKPGPRLRWAQETQYF. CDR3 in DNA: TGTGCCAGCAGCAAACCCGGACCCCGACTAAGATGGGCCCAAGAGACCCAGTACTTC.

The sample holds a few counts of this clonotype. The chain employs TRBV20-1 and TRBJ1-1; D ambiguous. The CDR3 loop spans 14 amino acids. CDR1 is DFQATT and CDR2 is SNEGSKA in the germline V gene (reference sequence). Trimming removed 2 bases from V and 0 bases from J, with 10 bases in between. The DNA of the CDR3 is TGCAGTGCTAGACCAGGTAATCTGAACACTGAAGCTTTCTTT. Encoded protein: CSARPGNLNTEAFF.

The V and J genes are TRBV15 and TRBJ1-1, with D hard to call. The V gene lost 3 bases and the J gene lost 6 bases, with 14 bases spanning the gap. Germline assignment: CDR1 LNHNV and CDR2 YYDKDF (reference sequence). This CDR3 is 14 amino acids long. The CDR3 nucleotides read TGTGCCACCAGCAGCCCCTCAGATAGATCTGAAGCTTTCTTT. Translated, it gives CATSSPSDRSEAFF.

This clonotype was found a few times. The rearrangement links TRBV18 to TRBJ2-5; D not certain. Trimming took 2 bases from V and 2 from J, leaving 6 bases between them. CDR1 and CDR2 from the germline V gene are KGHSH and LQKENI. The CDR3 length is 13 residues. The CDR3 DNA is TGTGCCAGCTCACCAAAACAGCAAGAGACCCAGTACTTC. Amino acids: CASSPKQQETQYF.

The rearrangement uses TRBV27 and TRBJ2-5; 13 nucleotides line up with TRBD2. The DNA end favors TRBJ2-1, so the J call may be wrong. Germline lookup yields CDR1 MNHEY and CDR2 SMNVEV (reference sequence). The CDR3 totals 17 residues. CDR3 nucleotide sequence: TGTGCCAGCAGTTGGACTAGCGGGAGTTCGCTCTCCCATGAGCAGTTCTTC. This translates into CASSWTSGSSLSHEQFF.